These T cell receptor beta chains were read from a single sample in a study of shared clonotypes between healthy human individuals. Sequencing used immunoSEQ multiplex PCR; TCRdb keeps in-frame clones, though not all of them. The sample contains roughly 2.5 million clones, more than 80% of which appear only once. What was sequenced was naive CD4+ T cells sorted from blood. These receptor sequences come from a man between 18 and 35 years old in good health. The CDR3 runs from the conserved cysteine through the conserved F or W. A D gene is named only where the DNA matches it firmly. A row's size may be missing; if present it is once, few, many or a size class.

clone_size j_call v_call d_call cdr3_aa cdr3_nt
- TRBJ2-3 TRBV18 TRBD1 CASSRDRTDTQYF TGTGCCAGCTCACGGGACAGAACAGATACGCAGTATTTT
- TRBJ2-3 TRBV7-9 - CASSLGDLNTQYF TGTGCCAGCAGCCTAGGGGACCTCAATACGCAGTATTTT
- TRBJ2-7 TRBV30 - CAWSVRTPYEQYF TGTGCCTGGAGTGTACGGACTCCCTACGAGCAGTACTTC
- TRBJ2-7 TRBV28 TRBD1 CASSPGTGSSEQYF TGTGCCAGCAGCCCCGGGACAGGGAGTAGCGAGCAGTACTTC
- TRBJ2-1 TRBV19 TRBD1 CASMPRDSSFASHNEQFF TGTGCCAGTATGCCCCGGGACAGTTCATTCGCCTCTCACAATGAGCAGTTCTTC
few TRBJ1-2 TRBV30 - CAWSPTGPYGYTF TGTGCCTGGAGTCCCACAGGGCCTTATGGCTACACCTTC
- TRBJ2-3 TRBV2 TRBD1 CASNHRGGTDTQYF TGTGCCAGCAACCACAGGGGTGGCACAGATACGCAGTATTTT
- TRBJ2-7 TRBV11-1 - CASSLGGTYEQYF TGTGCCAGCAGCTTAGGCGGGACCTACGAGCAGTACTTC
- TRBJ2-4 TRBV7-4 - CASSLGTRILAKNIQYF TGTGCCAGCAGCTTAGGGACAAGAATACTAGCCAAAAACATTCAGTACTTC
- TRBJ2-5 TRBV27 TRBD2 CASRDSGGAKTQYF TGTGCCAGCAGAGATAGCGGGGGGGCGAAGACCCAGTACTTC
- TRBJ2-7 TRBV6-5 TRBD1 CASRRDSGEQYF TGTGCCAGCAGACGGGACAGCGGCGAGCAGTACTTC
- TRBJ1-3 TRBV27 - CASSLFTGGNTIYF TGTGCCAGCAGTTTATTTACAGGGGGAAACACCATATATTTT
- TRBJ1-2 TRBV28 - CASSLGQGSPLRYGYTF TGTGCCAGCAGTTTGGGGCAGGGGTCCCCTCTTCGGTATGGCTACACCTTC
- TRBJ2-7 TRBV10-3 TRBD2 CAISAGLADYEQYF TGTGCCATCAGTGCGGGACTAGCGGACTACGAGCAGTACTTC
- TRBJ2-7 TRBV5-5 - CASSSFSASYEQYF TGTGCCAGCAGCTCTTTCAGCGCTTCCTACGAGCAGTACTTC
few TRBJ1-1 TRBV6-5 TRBD1 CASSYSTGRTEAFF TGTGCCAGCAGTTACTCGACAGGGAGGACTGAAGCTTTCTTT
- TRBJ1-2 TRBV5-8 - CASSPGGGYTF TGTGCCAGCAGCCCCGGTGGTGGCTACACCTTC
once TRBJ2-3 TRBV6-1 - CASSYGGSSDTQYF TGTGCCAGCAGTTATGGTGGGAGTTCAGATACGCAGTATTTT
- TRBJ2-2 TRBV7-8 TRBD1 CASSLFGLGQGIGELFF TGTGCCAGCAGCTTATTCGGTCTGGGACAGGGTATCGGGGAGCTGTTTTTT
- TRBJ2-2 TRBV25-1 - CASSEQGTGELFF TGTGCCAGCAGTGAACAGGGAACCGGGGAGCTGTTTTTT
once TRBJ1-2 TRBV29-1 - CSVVQGSYGYTF TGCAGCGTTGTTCAGGGATCCTATGGCTACACCTTC
- TRBJ2-1 TRBV30 TRBD2 CAWSVMLAGDYNEQFF TGTGCCTGGAGTGTAATGCTAGCGGGAGATTACAATGAGCAGTTCTTC
- TRBJ2-2 TRBV7-9 - CASSPVSSRNTGELFF TGTGCCAGCAGCCCGGTTTCGAGTCGGAACACCGGGGAGCTGTTTTTT
- TRBJ2-7 TRBV5-8 - CASSPYYEQYF TGTGCCAGCAGCCCCTATTACGAGCAGTACTTC
- TRBJ2-1 TRBV7-8 - CASSFMGMNYNEQFF TGTGCCAGCAGCTTTATGGGGATGAACTACAATGAGCAGTTCTTC
- TRBJ2-5 TRBV7-9 - CASSLVGEVKTQYF TGTGCCAGCAGCTTAGTCGGGGAGGTGAAGACCCAGTACTTC
once TRBJ2-7 TRBV7-9 TRBD1 CASSPRTGGPYEQYF TGTGCCAGCAGCCCCCGGACAGGGGGCCCATACGAGCAGTACTTC
- TRBJ2-1 TRBV6-1 - CASRGTRYNEQFF TGTGCCAGCAGGGGGACGAGGTACAATGAGCAGTTCTTC
- TRBJ1-1 TRBV6-5 - CASRKDTLNTEAFF TGTGCCAGCAGGAAGGACACCCTGAACACTGAAGCTTTCTTT
once TRBJ2-5 TRBV5-1 TRBD1 CASSPTGVETQYF TGCGCCAGCAGCCCCACAGGGGTAGAGACCCAGTACTTC
- TRBJ2-7 TRBV7-2 - CASSPRERSYEQYF TGTGCCAGCAGCCCTAGGGAGCGCTCCTACGAGCAGTACTTC
- TRBJ2-7 TRBV25-1 - CASSEYLGDGYEQYF TGTGCCAGCAGTGAATATCTCGGGGACGGCTACGAGCAGTACTTC
- TRBJ2-7 TRBV6-1 TRBD1 CASGQALLSYEQYF TGTGCCAGCGGACAGGCTCTACTCTCCTACGAGCAGTACTTC
- TRBJ2-5 TRBV7-3 - CASSRAKMETQYF TGTGCCAGCAGCCGGGCGAAGATGGAGACCCAGTACTTC
- TRBJ2-7 TRBV5-1 - CASSRDIAYEQYF TGCGCCAGCAGTAGGGACATCGCCTACGAGCAGTACTTC
- TRBJ1-4 TRBV30 - CAWSVLNSNEKLFF TGTGCCTGGAGTGTACTAAACAGTAATGAAAAACTGTTTTTT
- TRBJ2-7 TRBV5-1 - CASSADRYPYEQYF TGCGCCAGCAGCGCGGACAGATATCCCTACGAGCAGTACTTC
- TRBJ1-2 TRBV6-5 - CASSYSTGVGYTF TGTGCCAGCAGTTACTCGACAGGTGTCGGCTACACCTTC
- TRBJ2-3 TRBV18 TRBD1 CASSLLQGSIDTQYF TGTGCCAGCTCACTACTACAGGGGAGCATAGATACGCAGTATTTT
- TRBJ2-1 TRBV4-3 TRBD2 CASSRSSGLMTEQFF TGCGCCAGCAGCCGCTCTAGCGGATTGATGACTGAGCAGTTCTTC
- TRBJ1-2 TRBV6-1 - CASSEGGSYGYTF TGTGCCAGCAGTGAGGGCGGCTCCTATGGCTACACCTTC
- TRBJ1-2 TRBV19 - CASALMGRDHYGYTF TGTGCCAGTGCTTTAATGGGAAGGGATCACTATGGCTACACCTTC
- TRBJ1-5 TRBV27 - CASSSQGTSNQPQHF TGTGCCAGCAGTTCACAGGGTACTAGCAATCAGCCCCAGCATTTT
- TRBJ2-7 TRBV6-1 - CASSARRSYEQYF TGTGCCAGCAGTGCTAGGAGGTCCTACGAGCAGTACTTC
once TRBJ1-6 TRBV19 - CASSFFGGSPLHF TGTGCCAGTAGTTTCTTCGGTGGATCACCCCTCCACTTT
- TRBJ2-4 TRBV11-2 - CASSLAGTAAKNIQYF TGTGCCAGCAGCTTAGCTGGGACGGCAGCCAAAAACATTCAGTACTTC
- TRBJ2-7 TRBV6-5 - CASSRLGGYEQYF TGTGCCAGCAGCCGACTCGGGGGCTACGAGCAGTACTTC
- TRBJ2-7 TRBV6-5 TRBD1 CASRDRVLQPDRQYF TGTGCCAGCAGGGACAGGGTTTTACAACCCGATAGGCAGTACTTC
- TRBJ2-3 TRBV2 - CASSDQGTPTDTQYF TGTGCCAGCAGTGACCAGGGGACCCCCACAGATACGCAGTATTTT